This record covers a single T cell receptor beta chain. These data come from a study of T cell changes during pregnancy in multiple sclerosis. CDR1 and CDR2 (germline): MDHEN, SYDVKM. The CDR3 is made up of 14 amino acids. V lost 7 bases to trimming and J lost 4 bases, with 14 bases between them. The data were produced by immunoSEQ multiplex PCR, yet TCRdb's version contains in-frame clones alone and is incomplete. Altogether 40,000 or so clones are present, 93% being singletons, with the ten largest covering 0.5% to 0.65%. This sequence originates from a female donor with multiple sclerosis, enrolled in a pregnancy study. V usage is TRBV28 and J usage is TRBJ1-3; D is possibly TRBD1 (6 bases). Material: CD4+ T cells from peripheral blood mononuclear cells, obtained in the third trimester of pregnancy. The CDR3 nucleotides read TGTGCCAGCACCTGGTTGGGGGCAGGAAACACCATATATTTT. Residues: CASTWLGAGNTIYF.